These 12 T cell receptor beta chains originate from one sample sequenced in a study of T cells in Graves' hyperthyroidism and ophthalmopathy. TCR beta CDR3 regions were amplified from RNA transcripts. First-round RT-PCR targeting the TCR CDR3 was performed with the HTBI primer set. TCRdb re-called the multiplex PCR reads with MiXCR, one entry per CDR3 protein. This sample yields about 460,000 distinct CDR3 sequences, of which roughly 23% are seen a single time; approximately 49% belongs to the top ten. Specimen: blood. These receptor sequences come from a woman aged 70-85 years with Graves' ophthalmopathy.

This clonotype was seen only a few times. The chain uses TRBV15 and TRBJ2-1; either TRBD1 or TRBD2 may supply D (5 bases each). This CDR3 has 15 amino acids. The germline CDR1 and CDR2 sequences are LNHNV and YYDKDF (reference sequence). Trimming pared 0 bases from V and 7 bases from J, leaving 13 bases between. CDR3 DNA: TGTGCCACCAGCAGAGACTCATGGGGGAGAAATGAGCAGTTCTTC. Translated: CATSRDSWGRNEQFF.

This clonotype was detected a few times. The chain links TRBV10-3 to TRBJ2-1, with 7 bases fitting TRBD2. Per germline, CDR1 ENHRY and CDR2 SYGVKD. The CDR3 contains 17 residues. V shed 6 bases and J 0 bases; nucleotides not matched to a gene: 11. The DNA for the CDR3 is TGTGCCATCAGCCGGGGGGTTACCGGCCTCTCCTACAATGAGCAGTTCTTC. Encoded protein: CAISRGVTGLSYNEQFF.

As concerns this clonotype: This sequence may be a read error, since a much larger clone differs from it by one base. This chain connects TRBV7-2 to TRBJ1-2; possibly TRBD1 for D (5 bases). The CDR3 has 13 residues. CDR1 and CDR2 (germline): SGHTA, FQGNSA. Trimming removed 6 bases at V and 7 bases at J, with 15 bases between. Here the CDR3 DNA reads TGTGCCAGCAGAAACCCCTCGGGGGTTGGCTACACCTTC. This gives the protein CASRNPSGVGYTF. Full variable domain (rest looked up from reference TRBV7-2 and TRBJ1-2): GAGVSQSPSNKVTEKGKDVELRCDPISGHTALYWYRQSLGQGLEFLIYFQGNSAPDKSGLPSDRFSAERTGGSVSTLTIQRTQQEDSAVYLCASRNPSGVGYTFGSGTRLTVV.

The rearrangement uses TRBV28 and TRBJ2-7, with TRBD2 as a possible D gene (7 bases). This CDR3 is 15 amino acids long. Germline CDR1 reads MDHEN; CDR2 reads SYDVKM. V gave up 5 bases and J gave up 3 bases, with 17 bases separating them. The CDR3 DNA reads as TGTGCCAGCAGTACCGGAGGGGGAGGGAACTACGAGCAGTACTTC. Encoded protein: CASSTGGGGNYEQYF.

This clonotype was detected only a few times. The J gene is TRBJ2-3, the V gene TRBV6-2 or TRBV6-3; tentatively, D is TRBD1 (6 bases). V dropped 6 bases and J dropped 3 bases, with 13 bases sitting between them. Germline assignment: CDR1 MNHEY and CDR2 SVGEGT. This CDR3 region has 14 residues. The CDR3 spells CASRGTRATDTQYF. The CDR3 region has the DNA TGTGCCAGCAGGGGGACACGGGCTACAGATACGCAGTATTTT.

CDR3 DNA: TGCAGTGCTAGAGATAGAGTTGGTCCCACCGGGGAGCTGTTTTTT. Encoded protein: CSARDRVGPTGELFF. The chain joins TRBV20-1 to TRBJ2-2, with D hard to call. Germline V gene data show CDR1 as DFQATT and CDR2 as SNEGSKA (reference sequence). CDR3 length: 15 amino acids. The ends were cut back, 0 bases at V and 4 bases at J, with 12 bases in the middle.

This clonotype was picked up a small number of times. The rearrangement links TRBV7-2 to TRBJ1-5; no reliable D call. Trimming pared 5 bases from V and 9 bases from J, leaving 11 bases between. The germline CDR1 and CDR2 sequences are SGHTA and FQGNSA. CDR3 size: 12 residues. The CDR3 DNA reads as TGTGCCAGCAGCCTGGCCTCAGGGCCCCAGCATTTT. Its translation is CASSLASGPQHF.

As to this clonotype: A much larger clone differs by one base, so this may be a read error. The V gene is TRBV28, the J gene TRBJ2-5; 10 bases are a match to TRBD2. CDR3 length: 17 residues. Trimming removed 8 bases from V and 5 bases from J; junction bases left unmatched: 17. The germline gives CDR1 MDHEN, CDR2 SYDVKM. CDR3 loop: CASGSSTSGRVRETQYF. The DNA for the CDR3 is TGTGCCAGCGGTTCTAGTACGAGCGGGAGGGTACGGGAGACCCAGTACTTC.

In DNA, the CDR3 is TGTGCCAGCTCACGGGTCTGGGACAGGGACTACGAGCAGTACTTC. Its protein product is CASSRVWDRDYEQYF. The chain joins TRBV18 to TRBJ2-7, with 9 positions matching TRBD1. Trimming took 4 bases from V and 3 from J; bases not matched to a gene: 7. In germline, CDR1 is KGHSH, CDR2 LQKENI. The CDR3 sequence is 15 residues long.

The rearrangement uses TRBV20-1 and TRBJ1-5; TRBD1 is a possible D gene (5 bases). V was cut by 3 bases and J by 6 bases, with 18 bases left in between. Germline loops: CDR1 DFQATT, CDR2 SNEGSKA (reference sequence). The CDR3 spans 15 residues. The CDR3 spells CSASDSTRAGQPQHF. For the CDR3, the DNA is TGCAGTGCTAGTGACAGCACAAGGGCAGGTCAGCCCCAGCATTTT.

The chain joins TRBV7-9 to TRBJ2-3; 7 bases agree with TRBD1. V lost 5 bases and J lost 11; bases outside the gene matches: 10. Germline values: CDR1 SEHNR, CDR2 FQNEAQ (reference sequence). This CDR3 has 13 amino acids. CDR3 sequence (DNA): TGTGCCAGCAGCGTTAACAGGGGCTTGGGGCAGTATTTT. It yields the protein CASSVNRGLGQYF.

The V gene is TRBV7-9, the J gene TRBJ1-1; 9 bases match TRBD1. V gave up 6 bases and J gave up 3 bases; unmatched junction bases: 5. The CDR3 has 14 residues. Looked up from germline, CDR1 is SEHNR and CDR2 is FQNEAQ (reference sequence). CDR3 DNA sequence: TGTGCCAGCAGTGAGGGACAGGGACACACTGAAGCTTTCTTT. Translated, it gives CASSEGQGHTEAFF.